This passage covers 23 T cell receptor beta chains from one sample sequenced in a study of shared clonotypes between healthy human individuals. Sequenced by immunoSEQ multiplex PCR; TCRdb stores in-frame clones only, minus some. The sample holds more than 200,000 clones; about 65% are singletons and the top ten take 11%. What was sequenced was memory CD4+ T cells sorted from blood. The subset was: CD45RA-negative fraction. Receptors originate from a man between 25 and 39 years old in good health.

V usage is TRBV5-5 and J usage is TRBJ2-1, with D tentatively TRBD1 (6 bases). The ends were cut back, 4 bases at V and 9 bases at J, with 14 bases in the middle. CDR1 SGHKS and CDR2 YYEKEE come from the germline V gene (reference sequence). The length of the CDR3 is 13 residues. The CDR3, as DNA: TGTGCCAGCAGCCAGGGGCAGACCACTGAGCAGTTCTTC. Translation: CASSQGQTTEQFF.

The chain recombines TRBV5-1 with TRBJ2-5; TRBD2 aligns across 7 bases. Looked up from germline, CDR1 is SGHRS and CDR2 is YFSETQ. The length of the CDR3 is 16 residues. The ends lost 2 bases at V and 5 bases at J; junction bases unmatched: 12. CDR3 protein: CASSFGPAPGGETQYF. In DNA, the CDR3 is TGCGCCAGCAGCTTCGGGCCAGCTCCCGGGGGGGAGACCCAGTACTTC.

This clone was observed a few times. The chain uses TRBV6-1 and TRBJ1-1, with unresolved D. This CDR3 has 13 residues. Trimming left V 5 bases short and J 0 bases short, with 7 bases between. CDR1 is MNHNS and CDR2 is SASEGT in the germline V gene. The DNA for the CDR3 is TGTGCCAGCAGTAGCCAATTGAACACTGAAGCTTTCTTT. Protein: CASSSQLNTEAFF.

The chain carries TRBV14 and TRBJ2-7, with 10 bases aligning to TRBD2. The CDR3 runs 16 residues. The junction had 9 bases not matched to a gene; V was cut back by 3 bases and J by 4 bases. The germline gives CDR1 SGHDN, CDR2 FVKESK. CDR3 in DNA: TGTGCCAGCAGCCATGAAGCGGGAGGGGGGGGGTACGAGCAGTACTTC. This encodes CASSHEAGGGGYEQYF.

This clone has just a few counts. V gene TRBV5-6 combines with J gene TRBJ1-4; D is ambiguous. Germline CDR1 and CDR2: SGHDT and YYEEEE. The CDR3 consists of 15 residues. V was pared by 3 bases and J by 8 bases, with 17 bases between. CDR3 nucleotides: TGTGCCAGCAGCTCCCGGGGTGCACCCAGAGAAAAACTGTTTTTT. It encodes CASSSRGAPREKLFF.

The chain links TRBV5-8 to TRBJ1-4; D is perhaps TRBD1 (5 bases). The V end lost 1 base, the J end lost 1 base, and 14 bases lay between the germline ends. The CDR3 totals 17 residues. Germline loops: CDR1 SGHTS, CDR2 YDEGEE. CDR3 amino acids: CASSLFRDGGTNEKLFF. In nucleotides, the CDR3 is TGTGCCAGCAGCTTGTTCAGGGACGGGGGAACTAATGAAAAACTGTTTTTT.

The chain links TRBV2 to TRBJ1-1; D not certain. In germline, CDR1 is SNHLY, CDR2 FYNNEI. There are 16 residues in the CDR3. With 2 bases removed from V and 0 bases from J, the gap between germline ends came to 13 bases. The CDR3 sequence is CASSELSLRMNTEAFF. CDR3 coding DNA: TGTGCCAGCAGTGAACTATCTCTGAGAATGAACACTGAAGCTTTCTTT.

The V and J genes are TRBV5-1 and TRBJ1-3; TRBD1 matches 7 bases. The CDR3 contains 17 residues. Trimming at V came to 4 bases and at J to 4 bases, leaving 14 bases not matched to a gene. Germline assignment: CDR1 SGHRS and CDR2 YFSETQ. This CDR3 reads CASSGRDSGTEGNTIYF. The CDR3 nucleotides are TGCGCCAGCAGCGGACGAGACTCGGGGACAGAGGGAAACACCATATATTTT.

This clone was observed at least ten times. A junction end diverges from the germline sequence, so it may reflect a read error. This rearrangement joins TRBV7-8 to TRBJ2-7; 7 nucleotides agree with TRBD2. Germline CDR1 and CDR2: SGHVS and FQNEAQ. The CDR3 extends over 11 amino acids. CDR3 sequence: CASSLGGGLDF. In DNA, the CDR3 is TGTGCCAGCAGCTTAGGCGGGGGTCTGGACTTC.

The genes are TRBV27 and TRBJ1-1; the D gene is possibly TRBD1 (5 bases). V lost 9 bases to trimming and J lost 3 bases, with 20 bases between them. CDR3 length equals 15 residues. Germline V CDR1 and CDR2: MNHEY, SMNVEV (reference sequence). The CDR3 DNA follows: TGTGCCAGTAGCGCCGGGACCACCCATGACACTGAAGCTTTCTTT. This codes for CASSAGTTHDTEAFF.

A few counts support this clone. CDR3 sequence: CASSEGGLHQPQHF. CDR3 in DNA: TGTGCCAGCAGTGAAGGGGGCCTGCATCAGCCCCAGCATTTT. This sequence joins TRBV2 and TRBJ1-5, with D possibly being TRBD1 (5 bases). Germline CDR1 is SNHLY and CDR2 is FYNNEI. The CDR3 sequence is 14 residues long. Trimming took off 1 base at V and 5 bases at J, with 9 bases between the two ends.

The chain uses TRBV28 and TRBJ2-1; possibly TRBD2 for D (5 bases). V lost 2 bases and J 8 bases, leaving 19 bases between the germline ends. Germline lookup yields CDR1 MDHEN and CDR2 SYDVKM. The CDR3 totals 16 residues. In DNA form, the CDR3 reads TGTGCCAGCAGTTTAAGTTTCAGTGGCCTAGCCGATGAGCAGTTCTTC. Encoded protein: CASSLSFSGLADEQFF.

V is TRBV27 and J is TRBJ1-2, with TRBD1 as a possible D gene (6 bases). V was trimmed by 10 bases and J by 4 bases, leaving 16 bases between them. Germline V gives CDR1 MNHEY, CDR2 SMNVEV (reference sequence). The CDR3 has 13 residues. The DNA for the CDR3 is TGTGCCACAGGGGCAGGGAGTAGCTATGGCTACACCTTC. Protein product: CATGAGSSYGYTF.

The V call is TRBV10-3, the J call TRBJ1-5, with D hard to call. Per the germline V gene, CDR1 is ENHRY and CDR2 is SYGVKD. This CDR3 contains 14 residues. V shed 6 bases and J shed 0 bases, with 9 bases lying between them. CDR3 nucleotides: TGTGCCATCAGCAATGACAATAGCAATCAGCCCCAGCATTTT. This gives the protein CAISNDNSNQPQHF.

In its sample, this clone was seen many times. The chain has TRBV19 and TRBJ1-5; D not resolved. Germline V gives CDR1 LNHDA, CDR2 SQIVND (reference sequence). The CDR3 has 14 amino acids. Deletions cut 7 bases from V and 1 base from J, with 11 bases between. CDR3 DNA: TGTGCCAGTACAGAGGGCCCGAGCAATCAGCCCCAGCATTTT. Its protein is CASTEGPSNQPQHF.

The CDR3 loop reads CASRRYLGSGMRGEQFF. The CDR3 DNA follows: TGTGCCAGCAGGAGGTACTTAGGTTCTGGGATGCGCGGTGAGCAGTTCTTC. This chain connects TRBV5-5 to TRBJ2-1; D call uncertain. Germline CDR1 is SGHKS and CDR2 is YYEKEE (reference sequence). V was trimmed by 5 bases and J by 9 bases, leaving 27 bases between them. CDR3 length: 17 residues.

There are a few counts of this clone. CDR3 sequence reads: CASNKQGAETEAFF. Written as DNA, the CDR3 is TGTGCCAGCAATAAACAGGGGGCAGAGACTGAAGCTTTCTTT. This chain links TRBV6-5 with TRBJ1-1; TRBD1 matches 9 bases. Germline V gives CDR1 MNHEY, CDR2 SVGAGI. This CDR3 has 14 residues. The trim removed 7 bases at V and 5 bases at J, leaving 8 bases unmatched.

J is TRBJ2-3 and V is TRBV19; no clear D gene. The CDR3 contains 14 residues. Germline V gene sequence: CDR1 LNHDA, CDR2 SQIVND (reference sequence). V gave up 6 bases and J gave up 0 bases, with 10 bases separating them. Here the CDR3 DNA reads TGTGCCAGTAGGTACAGCACTAGCACAGATACGCAGTATTTT. It encodes CASRYSTSTDTQYF.

Of note for this clone: The identical CDR3 is also encoded by other nucleotide sequences in the sample. As DNA, the CDR3 is TGTGCCAGCAGCTTAACAGGGATGAACACTGAAGCTTTCTTT. Protein product: CASSLTGMNTEAFF. The chain is built from TRBV9 and TRBJ1-1; tentative D call: TRBD1 (6 bases). The CDR3 covers 14 residues. The V gene lost 4 bases and the J gene lost 0 bases, with 10 bases spanning the gap. CDR1 is SGDLS, CDR2 YYNGEE, per germline.

This clone was seen more than once but under ten times. The chain links TRBV18 to TRBJ1-1; D unclear. Trimming took off 2 bases at V and 12 bases at J, with 16 bases between the two ends. Germline V gene lookup returns CDR1 KGHSH and CDR2 LQKENI. The CDR3 loop spans 13 amino acids. CDR3 sequence: CASSPSKTSDPFF. DNA for the CDR3: TGTGCCAGCTCACCATCGAAGACATCTGATCCTTTCTTT.

This chain links TRBV21-1 with TRBJ2-2. TRBV21-1 is a pseudogene locus. CDR3 length: 17 amino acids. The CDR3 reads CASSKVGGSPNTGELFF. CDR3 nucleotide sequence: TGTGCCAGCAGCAAAGTCGGTGGCAGCCCGAACACCGGGGAGCTGTTTTTT.

There are a few counts of this clone. The sample carries other DNA sequences with the same CDR3. This rearrangement joins TRBV18 to TRBJ2-5, with D uncertain. This CDR3 has 11 residues. V lost 3 bases and J lost 3, with 2 bases in between. Germline assignment: CDR1 KGHSH and CDR2 LQKENI. The CDR3: CASSPKETQYF. The DNA of the CDR3 is TGTGCCAGCTCACCGAAAGAGACCCAGTACTTC.

The chain has TRBV7-6 and TRBJ2-5, with 11 bases matching TRBD2. CDR3 length equals 17 residues. With 6 bases clipped from V and 6 bases from J, the junction kept 15 bases outside the gene matches. Germline CDR1 SGHVS, CDR2 FNYEAQ. CDR3 sequence reads: CASSSEPGLAATKTQYF. The CDR3, as DNA: TGTGCCAGCAGTTCTGAGCCGGGACTAGCGGCGACTAAGACCCAGTACTTC.